The present TCR beta chain was sequenced within a study of radiotherapy plus CTLA-4 blockade in lung cancer. Germline assignment: CDR1 SQVTM and CDR2 ANQGSEA. This CDR3 is 15 amino acids long. Trimming removed 0 bases from V and 4 bases from J; junction bases left unmatched: 7. Here immunoSEQ multiplex PCR was the method, and the copy in TCRdb shows in-frame clones only, minus some. Altogether around 53,000 clones are present, 75% to 90% being singletons, with the ten largest covering under 20%. The sequencing here drew on peripheral blood, taken from a patient treated with radiotherapy plus ipilimumab. The source of this sequence is a human donor with non-small cell lung cancer that progressed on radiotherapy plus ipilimumab. Some clones in this sample may be carry-over from other donors' samples. This sequence joins TRBV29-1 and TRBJ2-7, with 9 bases matching TRBD1. In DNA form, the CDR3 reads TGCAGCGTTGAAGACCTGGACAGGGGTGTTTACGAGCAGTACTTC. It is translated as CSVEDLDRGVYEQYF.